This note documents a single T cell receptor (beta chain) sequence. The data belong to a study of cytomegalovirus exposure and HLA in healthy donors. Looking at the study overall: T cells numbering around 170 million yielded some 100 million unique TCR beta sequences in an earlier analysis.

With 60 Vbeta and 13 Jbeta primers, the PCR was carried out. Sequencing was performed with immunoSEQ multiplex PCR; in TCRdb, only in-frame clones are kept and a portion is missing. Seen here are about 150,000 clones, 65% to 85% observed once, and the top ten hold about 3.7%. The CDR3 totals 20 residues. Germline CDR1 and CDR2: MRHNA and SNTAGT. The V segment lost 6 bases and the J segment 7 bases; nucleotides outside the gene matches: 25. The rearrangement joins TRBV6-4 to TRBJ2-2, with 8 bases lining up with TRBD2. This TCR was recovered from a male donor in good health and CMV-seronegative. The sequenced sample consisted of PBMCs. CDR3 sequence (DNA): TGTGCCAGCAGATTGCCGGGAGGGGCCCGATCCCCCGTAATCGTCGGGGAGCTGTTTTTT. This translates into CASRLPGGARSPVIVGELFF.